One and the same sample provided the 17 T cell receptor beta chains below, sequenced in a study of blood T cell repertoires in COVID-19 (dated by TCRdb to about 2020). Library preparation employed the immunoSEQ multiplex PCR assay. This immuneACCESS table, as held by TCRdb, lists in-frame sequences with V and J called but not all clones. Of the missing ones, under half trace to an unresolved V gene in checked studies; the others have no known cause. In this sample the table shows 270,000 or so clones, around 93% of which occur a single time. The ten top clones hold around 2.8% of the sample. Sequenced material: PBMCs or T cells enriched from blood (not recorded which). All receptors derive from a man aged 35 to 55 who had been exposed to COVID-19.

This chain uses TRBV18 with TRBJ1-1; 9 bases line up with TRBD1. Germline assignment: CDR1 KGHSH and CDR2 LQKENI. The CDR3 length is 16 residues. The V gene end was trimmed by 0 bases and the J gene end by 7 bases; junction bases not matched to a gene: 9. The CDR3 coding sequence is TGTGCCAGCTCACCACCTCTCGGGACAGGGTTTTATGAAGCTTTCTTT. This translates into CASSPPLGTGFYEAFF.

The CDR3 region is CAWSGSDYGYTF. The DNA of the CDR3 is TGTGCCTGGAGTGGGAGTGACTATGGCTACACCTTC. The V gene is TRBV30, the J gene TRBJ1-2; D call uncertain. The CDR3 sequence is 12 residues long. Germline CDR1 and CDR2: GTSNPN and SVGIG (reference sequence). V was clipped by 1 base and J by 3 bases, with 6 bases between them.

The rearrangement links TRBV29-1 to TRBJ1-5, with D maybe TRBD1 (6 bases). V was trimmed by 6 bases and J by 2 bases, leaving 14 bases between them. Looked up from germline, CDR1 is SQVTM and CDR2 is ANQGSEA. There are 14 residues in the CDR3. The CDR3 DNA reads TGCAGCGTGGTTACAGGGAAGGGCAATCAGCCCCAGCATTTT. Amino acid sequence: CSVVTGKGNQPQHF.

The chain combines TRBV7-9 with TRBJ1-1, with 7 bases that match TRBD1. Losses at the gene ends were 4 bases for V and 7 bases for J; bases not matched to a gene: 3. CDR1 and CDR2 from the germline V gene are SEHNR and FQNEAQ (reference sequence). CDR3 length equals 12 residues. The CDR3 DNA is TGTGCCAGCAGCTCACAGGGGCGTGAAGCTTTCTTT. This translates into CASSSQGREAFF.

The gene calls are TRBV5-4 and TRBJ2-7, with 7 bases matching TRBD2. The CDR3 runs 15 residues. Germline V gene sequence: CDR1 SGHNT, CDR2 YYREEE (reference sequence). V dropped 0 bases and J dropped 7; count of bases not matched to a gene: 10. The DNA for the CDR3 is TGTGCCAGCAGCTTGGGGGGAGGGCCGCTGGAAGAGCAGTACTTC. Protein product: CASSLGGGPLEEQYF.

The chain has TRBV14 and TRBJ2-4; 9 nucleotides line up with TRBD1. After removal of 5 bases from V and 5 bases from J, the junction contained 4 bases not matched to a gene. The CDR3 extends over 14 amino acids. Germline CDR1 reads SGHDN; CDR2 reads FVKESK. The CDR3 nucleotides read TGTGCCAGCAGCACCCGGGACAGGGAAAACATTCAGTACTTC. Translation gives CASSTRDRENIQYF.

The chain employs TRBV2 and TRBJ1-2; D uncertain. Germline CDR1 reads SNHLY; CDR2 reads FYNNEI. This CDR3 has 12 residues. V dropped 3 bases and J dropped 2 bases, with 4 bases sitting between them. CDR3 sequence (DNA): TGTGCCAGCAGTGACCTCAACTATGGCTACACCTTC. As protein: CASSDLNYGYTF.

The sample holds one count of this clone. The V call is TRBV11-3, the J call TRBJ2-4, with TRBD1 as a possible D gene (6 bases). Germline loops: CDR1 SGHNT, CDR2 YENEEA. The CDR3 is 17 amino acids. V was cut by 2 bases and J by 0 bases, with 14 bases left in between. CDR3 DNA: TGTGCCAGCAGCTTATATGTGGGGGCTGGAGCCAAAAACATTCAGTACTTC. It translates to CASSLYVGAGAKNIQYF.

This clone came up once. The chain employs TRBV5-1 and TRBJ1-3; D unresolved. The germline CDR1 and CDR2 sequences are SGHRS and YFSETQ. V was shortened by 2 bases and J by 0 bases, with 6 bases between the two germline ends. The CDR3 spans 14 residues. CDR3 region: CASSFGDSGNTIYF. DNA of the CDR3: TGCGCCAGCAGCTTCGGAGACTCTGGAAACACCATATATTTT. Drawing the rest from reference TRBV5-1 and TRBJ1-3, the complete variable domain is KAGVTQTPRYLIKTRGQQVTLSCSPISGHRSVSWYQQTPGQGLQFLFEYFSETQRNKGNFPGRFSGRQFSNSRSEMNVSTLELGDSALYLCASSFGDSGNTIYFGEGSWLTVV.

The CDR3 DNA reads as TGTGCCAGCAGCCTAGAGGAGGGGATCGGTTACGAGCAGTACTTC. This translates into CASSLEEGIGYEQYF. This chain links TRBV7-6 with TRBJ2-7; possibly TRBD2 for D (6 bases). V lost 5 bases to trimming and J lost 4 bases, with 18 bases between them. This CDR3 is 15 amino acids long. The germline V gene has CDR1 SGHVS and CDR2 FNYEAQ. The full variable domain, in which reference TRBV7-6 and TRBJ2-7 provide the parts outside the CDR3, is GAGVSQSPRYKVTKRGQDVALRCDPISGHVSLYWYRQALGQGPEFLTYFNYEAQQDKSGLPNDRFSAERPEGSISTLTIQRTEQRDSAMYRCASSLEEGIGYEQYFGPGTRLTVT.

The chain has TRBV6-6 and TRBJ1-1, with TRBD1 matching over 7 bases. The germline CDR1 and CDR2 sequences are MNHNY and SVGAGI (reference sequence). Losses at the gene ends were 8 bases for V and 1 base for J; bases not matched to a gene: 13. This CDR3 has 16 residues. The CDR3 nucleotides read TGTGCCAGCTTCCAGAGCCGGGACAGACAGAACACTGAAGCTTTCTTT. This gives the protein CASFQSRDRQNTEAFF.

The gene calls are TRBV7-9 and TRBJ2-1; tentative D call: TRBD2 (5 bases). The CDR3 runs 16 residues. Germline V gene sequence: CDR1 SEHNR, CDR2 FQNEAQ (reference sequence). The V end lost 3 bases, the J end lost 0 bases, and 12 bases lay between the germline ends. This CDR3 reads CASSFSVSRSYNEQFF. Here the CDR3 DNA reads TGTGCCAGCAGCTTTAGCGTATCTCGCTCCTACAATGAGCAGTTCTTC.

The rearrangement links TRBV7-9 to TRBJ2-4, with 10 bases that match TRBD2. This CDR3 spans 15 amino acids. Germline CDR1 is SEHNR and CDR2 is FQNEAQ (reference sequence). V dropped 5 bases and J dropped 6; count of bases not matched to a gene: 7. The DNA of the CDR3 is TGTGCCAGCAGCACGACTAGCGGGTTTGGAAACATTCAGTACTTC. Translation: CASSTTSGFGNIQYF.

The chain combines TRBV7-6 with TRBJ2-2; 10 nucleotides align to TRBD2. The CDR3 is made up of 17 amino acids. V shed 1 base, J shed 5 bases, and the junction held 7 bases outside the gene matches. Germline V lookup: CDR1 SGHVS, CDR2 FNYEAQ. CDR3 residues: CASSLVASGSRTGELFF. The CDR3 DNA reads as TGTGCCAGCAGCTTAGTGGCTAGCGGGAGTCGGACCGGGGAGCTGTTTTTT.

The chain links TRBV5-6 to TRBJ1-2; tentative D call: TRBD1 (6 bases). This CDR3 has 13 amino acids. CDR1 is SGHDT and CDR2 is YYEEEE in the germline V gene. The V gene lost 4 bases and the J gene lost 7 bases, with 14 bases spanning the gap. CDR3 DNA: TGTGCCAGCAGCCACAGGGCCACGAGTGGCTACACCTTC. It encodes CASSHRATSGYTF.

Only one count was recorded for this clone. The chain combines TRBV14 with TRBJ2-7; the match to TRBD1 covers 9 bases. Trimming took 6 bases from V and 5 from J; bases not matched to a gene: 17. There are 17 residues in the CDR3. Germline CDR1 is SGHDN and CDR2 is FVKESK. This CDR3 reads CASSQRERTGAPHEQYF. The CDR3 DNA sequence: TGTGCCAGCAGTCAAAGGGAGAGGACAGGGGCCCCTCACGAGCAGTACTTC.

The chain is built from TRBV29-1 and TRBJ1-1, with TRBD1 matching 7 bases. CDR3 length: 12 amino acids. The ends lost 7 bases at V and 4 bases at J; junction bases unmatched: 6. Germline values: CDR1 SQVTM, CDR2 ANQGSEA. CDR3 region: CSASDRATEAFF. The CDR3 nucleotides are TGCAGCGCCTCCGACAGGGCCACTGAAGCTTTCTTT. The full variable domain, completed using reference TRBV29-1 and TRBJ1-1, is SAVISQKPSRDICQRGTSLTIQCQVDSQVTMMFWYRQQPGQSLTLIATANQGSEATYESGFVIDKFPISRPNLTFSTLTVSNMSPEDSSIYLCSASDRATEAFFGQGTRLTVV.